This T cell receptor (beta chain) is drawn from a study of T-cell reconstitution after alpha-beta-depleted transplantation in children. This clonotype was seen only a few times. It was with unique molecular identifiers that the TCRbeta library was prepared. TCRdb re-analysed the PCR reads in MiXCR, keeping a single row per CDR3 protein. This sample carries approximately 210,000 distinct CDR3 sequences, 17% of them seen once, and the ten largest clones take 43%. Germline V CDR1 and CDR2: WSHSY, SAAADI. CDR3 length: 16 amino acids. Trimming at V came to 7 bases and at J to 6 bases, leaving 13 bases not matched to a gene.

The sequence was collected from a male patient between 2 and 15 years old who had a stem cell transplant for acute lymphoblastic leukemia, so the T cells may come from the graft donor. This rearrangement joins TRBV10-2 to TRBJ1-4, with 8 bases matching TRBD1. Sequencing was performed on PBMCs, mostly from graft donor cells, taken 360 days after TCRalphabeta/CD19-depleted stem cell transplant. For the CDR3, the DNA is TGCGCCAGCACCCGACAGGGGCGAGGGAGGGATGAAAAACTGTTTTTT. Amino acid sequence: CASTRQGRGRDEKLFF.